What follows are 26 T cell receptor beta chains derived from one specimen sequenced in a study of cytotoxic CD8 clonotypes in ibrutinib-treated CLL. TCRdb's table, derived via immunoSEQ multiplex PCR, lists solely in-frame clones and lacks some. The sample lists approximately 170,000 clones, roughly 84% seen once, with about 2.9% in the top ten. The source was PBMCs, collected at disease progression, from a patient treated with ibrutinib. Receptors were obtained from a human donor with chronic lymphocytic leukemia.

This chain uses TRBV5-1 with TRBJ2-3; 9 bases fit TRBD2. The CDR3 length is 16 residues. CDR1 is SGHRS, CDR2 YFSETQ, per germline. V lost 0 bases and J lost 8; bases outside the gene matches: 10. Written as DNA, the CDR3 is TGCGCCAGCAGCTTGGTGTCCGGCGGGAGGGCCTCTACGCAGTATTTT. Translating it yields CASSLVSGGRASTQYF.

The rearrangement joins TRBV27 to TRBJ2-7; no definite D call. The CDR3 runs to 14 residues. V was cut by 2 bases and J by 2 bases, with 10 bases left in between. Looked up from germline, CDR1 is MNHEY and CDR2 is SMNVEV (reference sequence). The CDR3 DNA sequence: TGTGCCAGCAGTTTAGGGCGGCGAGCCTACGAGCAGTACTTC. Translated: CASSLGRRAYEQYF.

This chain connects TRBV5-3 to TRBJ2-5, with D possibly matching TRBD2 (5 bases). Being an ORF, TRBV5-3 has a function that is uncertain. This CDR3 comprises 14 residues. Trimming shortened V by 5 bases and J by 2 bases, and 13 bases separated the two germline ends. The CDR3 region has the DNA TGTGCCAGAAGATCCGTTCCGGGACAAGAGACCCAGTACTTC. It specifies CARRSVPGQETQYF.

DNA of the CDR3: TGTGCCAGCAGTGCCGGGACAGGGTACCCTCAGCCCCAGCATTTT. Protein sequence: CASSAGTGYPQPQHF. V and J are TRBV6-1 and TRBJ1-5; 9 positions match TRBD1. The CDR3 spans 15 residues. CDR1 MNHNS and CDR2 SASEGT come from the germline V gene. Trimming took 4 bases from V and 6 from J; bases not matched to a gene: 7.

The genes are TRBV19 and TRBJ1-1, with D hard to call. Germline assignment: CDR1 LNHDA and CDR2 SQIVND (reference sequence). Trimming took 5 bases from V and 9 from J, leaving 10 bases between them. The CDR3 length is 11 residues. The CDR3 here is CASSFSGQAFF. The DNA for the CDR3 is TGTGCCAGTAGTTTCTCGGGTCAAGCTTTCTTT.

The V and J genes are TRBV29-1 and TRBJ1-2, with 7 bases that match TRBD1. Germline V gene sequence: CDR1 SQVTM, CDR2 ANQGSEA. The CDR3 is made up of 13 amino acids. After removal of 7 bases from V and 0 bases from J, the junction contained 5 bases not matched to a gene. CDR3 nucleotides: TGCAGCGGGGGGACAGCATCTAACTATGGCTACACCTTC. Translated: CSGGTASNYGYTF.

In its sample, this clone was seen once. V and J are TRBV6-5 and TRBJ2-7; possible D gene TRBD1, 5 bases. CDR3 size: 15 residues. V gave up 6 bases and J gave up 0 bases, with 15 bases separating them. Germline CDR1 and CDR2: MNHEY and SVGAGI. CDR3 sequence: CASSVDSHNSYEQYF. CDR3 DNA sequence: TGTGCCAGCAGCGTCGACAGCCACAACTCCTACGAGCAGTACTTC.

The table lists this clone with many counts. The chain has TRBV10-2 and TRBJ2-7, with TRBD2 matching 11 bases. From germline, CDR1 is WSHSY and CDR2 SAAADI. The CDR3 runs to 16 residues. V was clipped by 6 bases and J by 0 bases; unmatched bases: 7. In DNA form, the CDR3 reads TGCGCCAGCAGCTCCGGGACTAGCGGCCTCTCCTACGAGCAGTACTTC. Protein sequence: CASSSGTSGLSYEQYF.

V gene TRBV14 combines with J gene TRBJ1-2; TRBD1 is a possible D gene (6 bases). The germline CDR1 and CDR2 sequences are SGHDN and FVKESK. This CDR3 is built from 15 residues. V lost 4 bases and J 4 bases, leaving 16 bases between the germline ends. CDR3 loop: CASSPYQQGAYGYTF. The CDR3 coding sequence is TGTGCCAGCAGCCCCTACCAACAGGGAGCCTATGGCTACACCTTC.

The chain has TRBV10-3 and TRBJ1-1; a possible D gene is TRBD1 (5 bases). This CDR3 spans 15 amino acids. Trimming removed 3 bases from V and 2 bases from J, with 13 bases in between. The germline gives CDR1 ENHRY, CDR2 SYGVKD. Written as DNA, the CDR3 is TGTGCCATCAGTGACCAGGGACGGGAAAACACTGAAGCTTTCTTT. This translates into CAISDQGRENTEAFF.

The V gene is TRBV20-1, the J gene TRBJ1-2; possibly TRBD1 for D (5 bases). CDR1 is DFQATT and CDR2 is SNEGSKA in the germline V gene (reference sequence). This CDR3 is built from 11 residues. The V end lost 6 bases, the J end lost 5 bases, and 10 bases lay between the germline ends. The CDR3 is CSAAEGYGYTF. CDR3 DNA sequence: TGCAGTGCCGCAGAGGGGTATGGCTACACCTTC.

This clone was detected once. CDR3 nucleotide sequence: TGTGCCTGGAGTGTAAGTGGACTTACAAGGGAGACCCAGTACTTC. Amino acid sequence: CAWSVSGLTRETQYF. The J gene is TRBJ2-5, the V gene TRBV30, with D perhaps TRBD2 (5 bases). The V end was cut by 0 bases, the J end by 5 bases, with 16 bases between. The CDR3 spans 15 residues. CDR1 GTSNPN and CDR2 SVGIG come from the germline V gene (reference sequence).

This chain joins TRBV30 and TRBJ1-4; D ambiguous. The CDR3 extends over 17 amino acids. The V gene's germline CDR1 is GTSNPN and CDR2 SVGIG (reference sequence). The V and J ends lost 4 bases and 6 bases respectively, with 24 bases between them. The CDR3 protein is CAWIGKGWYVAYEKLFF. The CDR3 bases are TGTGCCTGGATAGGAAAGGGATGGTATGTTGCTTATGAAAAACTGTTTTTT.

V usage is TRBV6-5 and J usage is TRBJ2-7, with no clear D. The CDR3 sequence is 15 residues long. Germline CDR1 and CDR2: MNHEY and SVGAGI. Trimming shortened V by 4 bases and J by 7 bases, and 20 bases separated the two germline ends. The CDR3 loop is CASSSDRWTPTEQYF. CDR3 sequence (DNA): TGTGCCAGCAGTTCCGACCGATGGACCCCTACGGAGCAGTACTTC.

This clone occurred once. One junction end does not reproduce the germline sequence, and a read error may be involved. The V call is TRBV7-7, the J call TRBJ2-3; TRBD1 aligns across 7 bases. CDR1 is SSHAT, CDR2 FNYEAQ, per germline (reference sequence). The CDR3 extends over 15 amino acids. CDR3 bases: TGTGCTAGCAGCTTAGGACAGGCTAGCACAGATACGCAGTATTTT. Encoded protein: CASSLGQASTDTQYF.

The chain couples TRBV19 to TRBJ1-2; D is unresolved. V shed 5 bases and J shed 5 bases, with 18 bases lying between them. Per the germline V gene, CDR1 is LNHDA and CDR2 is SQIVND (reference sequence). This CDR3 comprises 15 residues. The CDR3 region is CASSSPAGKRYGYTF. The CDR3 nucleotides are TGTGCCAGTAGTTCCCCCGCGGGGAAGAGGTATGGCTACACCTTC.

The chain couples TRBV9 to TRBJ2-2; D unclear. V lost 0 bases and J 3 bases, leaving 6 bases between the germline ends. This CDR3 is built from 14 residues. Germline V gene data show CDR1 as SGDLS and CDR2 as YYNGEE. The CDR3 bases are TGTGCCAGCAGCGTAGCTCATTACACCGGGGAGCTGTTTTTT. Translation: CASSVAHYTGELFF.

The V gene is TRBV28, the J gene TRBJ1-1; D gene unclear. The germline V and J ends were trimmed by 6 bases and 1 base, with 12 bases remaining between them. Germline assignment: CDR1 MDHEN and CDR2 SYDVKM. The CDR3 has 14 residues. The CDR3 reads CASSRNIGNTEAFF. CDR3 nucleotides: TGTGCCAGCAGCCGGAATATTGGGAACACTGAAGCTTTCTTT.

The chain is built from TRBV27 and TRBJ2-2, with D perhaps TRBD1 (5 bases). From germline, CDR1 is MNHEY and CDR2 SMNVEV (reference sequence). The germline V and J ends were trimmed by 5 bases and 7 bases, with 14 bases remaining between them. This CDR3 region has 14 residues. The CDR3, as DNA: TGTGCCAGCAGTCTCCCCAGGGTTGGCGGGGAGCTGTTTTTT. Protein: CASSLPRVGGELFF.

J is TRBJ1-1 and V is TRBV9; D is uncertain. V lost 0 bases, J lost 7 bases, and 7 bases lay in between. CDR1 and CDR2 from the germline V gene are SGDLS and YYNGEE. The CDR3 loop spans 12 amino acids. This CDR3 reads CASSVVAGEAFF. The CDR3 region has the DNA TGTGCCAGCAGCGTAGTGGCAGGTGAAGCTTTCTTT.

The chain links TRBV19 to TRBJ2-5; possibly TRBD2 for D (6 bases). The V end was cut by 2 bases, the J end by 5 bases, with 9 bases between. Germline CDR1 and CDR2: LNHDA and SQIVND (reference sequence). The CDR3 runs 13 residues. CDR3 in DNA: TGTGCCAGTAGTATACAGACTAGGGAGACCCAGTACTTC. The encoded protein is CASSIQTRETQYF.

V and J are TRBV28 and TRBJ2-3; 8 bases align to TRBD2. J lost 4 bases, V lost 3 bases, and 9 bases had no gene match. Germline CDR1 MDHEN, CDR2 SYDVKM. The CDR3 is made up of 16 amino acids. CDR3 coding DNA: TGTGCCAGCAGTTTGTCCCCGGGGACTAGAGCAGATACGCAGTATTTT. It yields the protein CASSLSPGTRADTQYF. Combining the CDR3 with reference TRBV28 and TRBJ2-3 gives the whole variable domain DVKVTQSSRYLVKRTGEKVFLECVQDMDHENMFWYRQDPGLGLRLIYFSYDVKMKEKGDIPEGYSVSREKKERFSLILESASTNQTSMYLCASSLSPGTRADTQYFGPGTRLTVL.

The chain joins TRBV11-3 to TRBJ2-5; 9 nucleotides match TRBD1. The CDR3 is 14 amino acids. The germline CDR1 and CDR2 sequences are SGHNT and YENEEA. The trim removed 5 bases at V and 2 bases at J, leaving 3 bases unmatched. This chain's CDR3 is CASSQTGGQETQYF. DNA for the CDR3: TGTGCCAGCAGCCAGACAGGGGGGCAAGAGACCCAGTACTTC.

This chain joins TRBV18 and TRBJ2-3; the D is unclear. Trimming cost V 6 bases and J 0 bases, with 22 bases left between them. Germline V gene lookup returns CDR1 KGHSH and CDR2 LQKENI. The CDR3 sequence is 18 residues long. CDR3 sequence: CASSRQTRPGGSTDTQYF. The CDR3 region has the DNA TGTGCCAGCTCTCGACAAACCCGGCCCGGTGGGAGCACAGATACGCAGTATTTT.

The chain carries TRBV7-7 and TRBJ2-1, with TRBD1 as a possible D gene (7 bases). Trimming took off 6 bases at V and 3 bases at J, with 9 bases between the two ends. CDR3 length: 13 amino acids. Germline V CDR1 and CDR2: SSHAT, FNYEAQ (reference sequence). CDR3 bases: TGTGCCAGCAGTCAGGGGGGCTACAATGAGCAGTTCTTC. It encodes CASSQGGYNEQFF.

J is TRBJ2-1 and V is TRBV4-3; 9 bases are shared with TRBD1. V trimming: 4 bases; J trimming: 8 bases; junction bases outside the gene matches: 12. This CDR3 contains 16 residues. Germline V gene lookup returns CDR1 LGHNA and CDR2 YSLEER. CDR3 protein: CASSPQTPGTGHEQFF. The DNA for the CDR3 is TGCGCCAGCAGCCCGCAAACGCCCGGGACAGGGCATGAGCAGTTCTTC.